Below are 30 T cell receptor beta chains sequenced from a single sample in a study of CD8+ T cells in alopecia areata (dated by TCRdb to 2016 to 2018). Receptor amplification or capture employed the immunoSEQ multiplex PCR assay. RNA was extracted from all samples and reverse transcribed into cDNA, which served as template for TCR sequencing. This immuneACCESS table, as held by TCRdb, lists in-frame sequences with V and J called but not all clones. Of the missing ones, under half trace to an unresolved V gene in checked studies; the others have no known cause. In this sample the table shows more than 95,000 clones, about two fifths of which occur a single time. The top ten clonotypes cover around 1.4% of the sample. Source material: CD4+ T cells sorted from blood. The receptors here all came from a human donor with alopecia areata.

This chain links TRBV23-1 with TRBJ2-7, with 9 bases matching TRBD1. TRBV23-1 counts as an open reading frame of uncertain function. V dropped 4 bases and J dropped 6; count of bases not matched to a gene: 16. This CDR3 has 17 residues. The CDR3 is CASSLYVRGQGPCEQYF. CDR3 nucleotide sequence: TGCGCCAGCAGTCTCTATGTTCGGGGACAGGGTCCCTGCGAGCAGTACTTC.

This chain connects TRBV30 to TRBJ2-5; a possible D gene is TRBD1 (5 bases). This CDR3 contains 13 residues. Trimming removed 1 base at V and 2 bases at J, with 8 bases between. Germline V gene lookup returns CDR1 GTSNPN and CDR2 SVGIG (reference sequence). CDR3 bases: TGTGCCTGGAGTGCGACAGTACAAGAGACCCAGTACTTC. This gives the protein CAWSATVQETQYF.

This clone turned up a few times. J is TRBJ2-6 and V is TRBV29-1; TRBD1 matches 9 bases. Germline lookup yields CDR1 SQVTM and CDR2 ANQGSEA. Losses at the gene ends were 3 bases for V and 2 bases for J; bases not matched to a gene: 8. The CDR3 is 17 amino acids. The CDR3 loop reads CSVEAGTGKAGANVLTF. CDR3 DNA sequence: TGCAGCGTTGAGGCCGGGACAGGGAAGGCTGGGGCCAACGTCCTGACTTTC.

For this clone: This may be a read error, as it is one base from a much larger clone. CDR3 DNA: TGTGCCAGCAGCGGTTCCTACGAGCAGTACTTC. Amino acid sequence: CASSGSYEQYF. V gene TRBV5-6 combines with J gene TRBJ2-7, with no clear D. V lost 4 bases and J 1 base, leaving 3 bases between the germline ends. CDR1 is SGHDT, CDR2 YYEEEE, per germline. The CDR3 loop spans 11 amino acids.

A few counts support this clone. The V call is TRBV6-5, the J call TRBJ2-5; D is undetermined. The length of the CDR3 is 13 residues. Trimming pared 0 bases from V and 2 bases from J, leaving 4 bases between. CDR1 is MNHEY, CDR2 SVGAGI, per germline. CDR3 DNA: TGTGCCAGCAGTTACTCGGAACAAGAGACCCAGTACTTC. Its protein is CASSYSEQETQYF.

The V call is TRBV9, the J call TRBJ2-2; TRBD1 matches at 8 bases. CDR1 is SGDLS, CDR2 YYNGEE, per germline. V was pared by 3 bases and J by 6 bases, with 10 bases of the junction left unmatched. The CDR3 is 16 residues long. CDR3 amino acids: CASSESGQAVAGELFF. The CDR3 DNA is TGTGCCAGCAGCGAGTCGGGACAGGCCGTCGCCGGGGAGCTGTTTTTT.

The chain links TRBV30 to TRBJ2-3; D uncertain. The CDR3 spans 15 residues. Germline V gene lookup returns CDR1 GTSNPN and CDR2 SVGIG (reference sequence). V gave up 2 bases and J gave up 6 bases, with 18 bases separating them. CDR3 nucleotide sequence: TGTGCCTGGAGTCGGGCAGGATGGGCGGTGGATACGCAGTATTTT. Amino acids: CAWSRAGWAVDTQYF.

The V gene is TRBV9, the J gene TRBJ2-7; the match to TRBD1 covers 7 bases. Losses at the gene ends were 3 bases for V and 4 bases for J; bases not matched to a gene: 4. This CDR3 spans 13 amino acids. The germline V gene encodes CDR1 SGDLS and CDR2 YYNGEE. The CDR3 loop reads CASSDRQGYEQYF. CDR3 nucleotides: TGTGCCAGCAGCGATAGACAGGGTTACGAGCAGTACTTC.

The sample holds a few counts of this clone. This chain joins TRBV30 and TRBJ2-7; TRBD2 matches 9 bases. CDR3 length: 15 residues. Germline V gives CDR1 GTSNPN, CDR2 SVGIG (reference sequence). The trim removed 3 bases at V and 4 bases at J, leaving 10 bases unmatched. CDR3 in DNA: TGTGCCTGGAGAAGTAGCGGGAGTACAACGTACGAGCAGTACTTC. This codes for CAWRSSGSTTYEQYF.

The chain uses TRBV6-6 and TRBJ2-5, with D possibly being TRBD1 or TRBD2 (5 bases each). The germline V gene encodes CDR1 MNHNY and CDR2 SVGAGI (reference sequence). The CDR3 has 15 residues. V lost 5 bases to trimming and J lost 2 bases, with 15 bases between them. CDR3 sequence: CASSRWGGPQETQYF. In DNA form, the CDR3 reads TGTGCCAGCAGTAGGTGGGGCGGGCCGCAAGAGACCCAGTACTTC.

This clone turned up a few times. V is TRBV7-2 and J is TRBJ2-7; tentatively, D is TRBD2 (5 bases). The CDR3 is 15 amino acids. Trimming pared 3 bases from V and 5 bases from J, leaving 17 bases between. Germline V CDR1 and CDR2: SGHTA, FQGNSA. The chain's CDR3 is CASSFGPQTINEQYF. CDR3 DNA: TGTGCCAGCAGCTTTGGGCCACAGACTATCAACGAGCAGTACTTC.

This CDR3 reads CAPLGGGGQETQYF. CDR3 in DNA: TGTGCCCCTTTGGGCGGGGGTGGACAAGAGACCCAGTACTTC. The V and J genes are TRBV30 and TRBJ2-5, with 7 bases identical to TRBD2. The CDR3 is made up of 14 amino acids. Germline lookup yields CDR1 GTSNPN and CDR2 SVGIG (reference sequence). Trimming cost V 8 bases and J 2 bases; bases outside gene matches: 11.

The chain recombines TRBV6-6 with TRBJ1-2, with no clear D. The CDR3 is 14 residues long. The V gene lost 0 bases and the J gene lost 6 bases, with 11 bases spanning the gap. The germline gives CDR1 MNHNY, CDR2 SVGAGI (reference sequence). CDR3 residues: CASSYSKQNHGYTF. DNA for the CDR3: TGTGCCAGCAGTTACTCGAAACAAAACCATGGCTACACCTTC.

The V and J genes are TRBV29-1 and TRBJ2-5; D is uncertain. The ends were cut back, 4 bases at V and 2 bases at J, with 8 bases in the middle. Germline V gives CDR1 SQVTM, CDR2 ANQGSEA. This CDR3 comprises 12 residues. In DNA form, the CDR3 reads TGCAGCGTTGGTCAGTTGCAAGAGACCCAGTACTTC. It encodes CSVGQLQETQYF. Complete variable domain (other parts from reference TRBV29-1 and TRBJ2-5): SAVISQKPSRDICQRGTSLTIQCQVDSQVTMMFWYRQQPGQSLTLIATANQGSEATYESGFVIDKFPISRPNLTFSTLTVSNMSPEDSSIYLCSVGQLQETQYFGPGTRLLVL.

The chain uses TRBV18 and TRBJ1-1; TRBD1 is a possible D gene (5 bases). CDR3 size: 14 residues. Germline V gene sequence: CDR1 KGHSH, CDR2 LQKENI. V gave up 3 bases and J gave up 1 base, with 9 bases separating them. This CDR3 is CASSPLDTNTEAFF. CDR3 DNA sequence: TGTGCCAGCTCACCTCTGGACACGAACACTGAAGCTTTCTTT.

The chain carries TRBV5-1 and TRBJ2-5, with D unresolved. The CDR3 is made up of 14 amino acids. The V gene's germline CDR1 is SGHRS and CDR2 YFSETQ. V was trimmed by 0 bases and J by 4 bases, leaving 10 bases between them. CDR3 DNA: TGCGCCAGCAGCTTGGGCCTATGGGGAGAGACCCAGTACTTC. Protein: CASSLGLWGETQYF.

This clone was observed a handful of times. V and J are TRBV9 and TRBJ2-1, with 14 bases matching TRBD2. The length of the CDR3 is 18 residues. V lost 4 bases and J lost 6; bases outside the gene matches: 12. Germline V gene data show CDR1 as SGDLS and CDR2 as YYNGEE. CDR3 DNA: TGTGCCAGCAGCTCAAAAAGGACTAGCGGGAGGTCATTCAATGAGCAGTTCTTC. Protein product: CASSSKRTSGRSFNEQFF.

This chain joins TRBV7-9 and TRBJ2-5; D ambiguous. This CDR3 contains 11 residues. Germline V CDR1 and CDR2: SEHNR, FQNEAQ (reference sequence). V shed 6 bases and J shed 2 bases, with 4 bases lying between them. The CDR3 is CASRVQETQYF. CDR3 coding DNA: TGTGCCAGCAGGGTACAAGAGACCCAGTACTTC. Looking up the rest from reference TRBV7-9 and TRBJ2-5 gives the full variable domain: DTGVSQNPRHKITKRGQNVTFRCDPISEHNRLYWYRQTLGQGPEFLTYFQNEAQLEKSRLLSDRFSAERPKGSFSTLEIQRTEQGDSAMYLCASRVQETQYFGPGTRLLVL.

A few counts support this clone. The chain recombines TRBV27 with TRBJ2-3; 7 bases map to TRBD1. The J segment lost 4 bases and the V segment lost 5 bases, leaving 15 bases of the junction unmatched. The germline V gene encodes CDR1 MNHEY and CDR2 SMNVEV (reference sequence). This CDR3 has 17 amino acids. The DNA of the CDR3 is TGTGCCAGCAGTCCCTATGGTATACGACAGGGCGCAGATACGCAGTATTTT. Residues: CASSPYGIRQGADTQYF.

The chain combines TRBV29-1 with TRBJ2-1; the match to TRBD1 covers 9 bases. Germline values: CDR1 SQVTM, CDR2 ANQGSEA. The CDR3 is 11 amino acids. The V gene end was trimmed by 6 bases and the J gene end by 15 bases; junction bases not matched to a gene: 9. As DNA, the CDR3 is TGCAGCGTGAATACAGGGGGCGGGTGGTTCTTC. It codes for CSVNTGGGWFF.

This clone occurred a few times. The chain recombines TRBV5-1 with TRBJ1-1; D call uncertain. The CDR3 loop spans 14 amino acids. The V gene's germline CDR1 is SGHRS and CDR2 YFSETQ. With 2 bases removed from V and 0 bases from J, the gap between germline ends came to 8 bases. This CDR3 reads CASSFGAMNTEAFF. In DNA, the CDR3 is TGCGCCAGCAGCTTCGGAGCTATGAACACTGAAGCTTTCTTT. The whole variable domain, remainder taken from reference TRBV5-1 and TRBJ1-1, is KAGVTQTPRYLIKTRGQQVTLSCSPISGHRSVSWYQQTPGQGLQFLFEYFSETQRNKGNFPGRFSGRQFSNSRSEMNVSTLELGDSALYLCASSFGAMNTEAFFGQGTRLTVV.

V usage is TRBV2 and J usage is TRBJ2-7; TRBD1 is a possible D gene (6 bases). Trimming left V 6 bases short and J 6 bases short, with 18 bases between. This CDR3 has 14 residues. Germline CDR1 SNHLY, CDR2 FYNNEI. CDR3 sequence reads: CASRATTQGFEQYF. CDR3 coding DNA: TGTGCCAGCAGGGCAACAACGCAGGGGTTCGAGCAGTACTTC.

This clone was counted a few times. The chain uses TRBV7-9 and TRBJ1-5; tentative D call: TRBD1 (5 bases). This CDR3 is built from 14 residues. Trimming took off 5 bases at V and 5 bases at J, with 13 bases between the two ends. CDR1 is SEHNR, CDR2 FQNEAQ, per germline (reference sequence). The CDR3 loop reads CASSGGDGYQPQHF. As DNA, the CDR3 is TGTGCCAGCAGCGGGGGGGACGGTTATCAGCCCCAGCATTTT.

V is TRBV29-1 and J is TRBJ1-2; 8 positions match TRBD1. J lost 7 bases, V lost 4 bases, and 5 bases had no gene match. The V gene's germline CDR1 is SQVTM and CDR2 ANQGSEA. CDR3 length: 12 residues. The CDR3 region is CSVAVGQAGYTF. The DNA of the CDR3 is TGCAGCGTTGCCGTGGGACAGGCTGGCTACACCTTC.

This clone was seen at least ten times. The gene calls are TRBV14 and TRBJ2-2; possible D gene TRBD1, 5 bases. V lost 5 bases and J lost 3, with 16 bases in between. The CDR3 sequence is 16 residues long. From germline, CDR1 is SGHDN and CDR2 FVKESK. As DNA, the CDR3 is TGTGCCAGCAGCGAAGGGGCTAGTTCGCACACCGGGGAGCTGTTTTTT. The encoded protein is CASSEGASSHTGELFF. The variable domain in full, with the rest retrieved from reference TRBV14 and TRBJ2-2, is EAGVTQFPSHSVIEKGQTVTLRCDPISGHDNLYWYRRVMGKEIKFLLHFVKESKQDESGMPNNRFLAERTGGTYSTLKVQPAELEDSGVYFCASSEGASSHTGELFFGEGSRLTVL.

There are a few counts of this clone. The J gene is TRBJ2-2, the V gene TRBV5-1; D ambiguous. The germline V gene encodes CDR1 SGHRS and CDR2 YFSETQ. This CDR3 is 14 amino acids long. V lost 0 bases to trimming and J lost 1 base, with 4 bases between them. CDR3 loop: CASSLEQNTGELFF. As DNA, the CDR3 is TGCGCCAGCAGCTTGGAACAGAACACCGGGGAGCTGTTTTTT.

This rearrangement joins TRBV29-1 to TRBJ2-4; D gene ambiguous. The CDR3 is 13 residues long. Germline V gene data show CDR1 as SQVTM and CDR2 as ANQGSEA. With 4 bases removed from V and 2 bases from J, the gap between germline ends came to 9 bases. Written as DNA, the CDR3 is TGCAGCGTTGGTGAGGTATCCAAAAACATTCAGTACTTC. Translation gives CSVGEVSKNIQYF.

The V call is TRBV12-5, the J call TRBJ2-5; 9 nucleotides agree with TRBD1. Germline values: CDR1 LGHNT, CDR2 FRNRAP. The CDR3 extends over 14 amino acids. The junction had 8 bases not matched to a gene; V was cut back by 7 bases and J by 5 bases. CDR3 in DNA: TGTGCTAGTGCCTGGGGACAGGGTGGTGAGACCCAGTACTTC. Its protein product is CASAWGQGGETQYF.

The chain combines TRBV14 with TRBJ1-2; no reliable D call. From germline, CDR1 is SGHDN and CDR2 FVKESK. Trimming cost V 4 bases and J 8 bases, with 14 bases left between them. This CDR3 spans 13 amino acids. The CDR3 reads CASSLGPRRGYTF. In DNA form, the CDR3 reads TGTGCCAGCAGCCTAGGACCTCGGCGGGGCTACACCTTC. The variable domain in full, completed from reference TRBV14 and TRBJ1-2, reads EAGVTQFPSHSVIEKGQTVTLRCDPISGHDNLYWYRRVMGKEIKFLLHFVKESKQDESGMPNNRFLAERTGGTYSTLKVQPAELEDSGVYFCASSLGPRRGYTFGSGTRLTVV.

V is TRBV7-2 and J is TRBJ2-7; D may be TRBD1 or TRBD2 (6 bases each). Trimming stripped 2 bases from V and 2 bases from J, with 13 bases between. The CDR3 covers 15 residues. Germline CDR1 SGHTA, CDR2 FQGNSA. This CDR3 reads CASSLIWGDTYEQYF. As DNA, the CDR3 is TGTGCCAGCAGCTTAATATGGGGGGACACCTACGAGCAGTACTTC.